Within the sample, the clone carrying this TCR beta chain is medium-sized (0.01 to 0.1%). Its cognate antigen is unknown. The study profiled TCR beta VDJ and CDR3 using genomic DNA as template. Each CDR3 protein is one row after TCRdb ran MiXCR on the reads. The sample contains about 200,000 distinct CDR3 sequences, roughly 33% of which appear only once. CDR1 and CDR2 from the germline V gene are SGHTA and FQGTGA. This CDR3 has 13 residues. Trimming cost V 5 bases and J 1 base, with 8 bases left between them. This record belongs to a study of CD8+CD57+ T cells in acquired aplastic anemia. Study-level information: When averaged, DNA from sorted CD4+ and CD8+ cells came to approximately 3.2 ug. Healthy donors averaged about 9.8 million reads for CD4+ cells.

Regarding the study as a whole: About 27 shared CD8+ CDR3s appeared highly expressed within patients' immunodominant clones.

This TCR was recovered from a human donor in good health, serving as a control. The chain uses TRBV7-3 and TRBJ1-1, with D possibly being TRBD1 (5 bases). Source material: sorted CD4+, CD8+, or CD8+CD57+ T cells (not recorded which) from PBMCs. CDR3 DNA: TGTGCCAGCAGCCTAAGGGGGAACACTGAAGCTTTCTTT. Its protein is CASSLRGNTEAFF.